This T cell receptor beta chain was captured in a study of T cells in Graves' hyperthyroidism and ophthalmopathy. About the research overall: Peripheral blood specimens were obtained at initial diagnosis, prior to any treatment.

The length of the CDR3 is 16 residues. Trimming removed 9 bases from V and 3 bases from J; junction bases left unmatched: 13. From germline, CDR1 is MNHNS and CDR2 SASEGT. The sample holds many counts of this clonotype. Fresh peripheral blood, around 9.3 ml, was the source of the PBMCs. Amplification targeted TCR beta CDR3 regions from RNA transcripts. TCR CDR3 underwent first-round RT-PCR with the HTBI primer set. TCRdb redid the calling of the multiplex PCR reads with MiXCR, one entry per CDR3 protein. The data show fewer than 350,000 distinct CDR3 sequences, roughly 15% seen once. The sequenced sample was blood. The gene calls are TRBV6-1 and TRBJ2-1, with 8 bases that match TRBD2. This TCR was recovered from a woman in her thirties or forties with Graves' hyperthyroidism. This chain's CDR3 is CASKRSGRQLYNEQFF. The CDR3 nucleotides are TGTGCCAGTAAAAGAAGCGGGAGACAACTCTACAATGAGCAGTTCTTC.